This T cell receptor (beta chain) was profiled in a study of blood T cells in healthy people across ages. This clonotype was counted a few times. Its specificity is not known. The CDR3 has 14 amino acids. Germline assignment: CDR1 LNHNV and CDR2 YYDKDF (reference sequence). Trimming pared 3 bases from V and 0 bases from J, leaving 6 bases between. Overall study results and limits: Roughly linear declines in TCR beta diversity per million T cells occurred with age. Naive and antigen-experienced cells were not separated, limiting conclusive comparison. A greater number of naive CD4+ cells and higher diversity distinguished long-lived donors from aged donors.

With a J-beta primer mix and a sample-barcoded 5' primer, a second PCR ran about 6 to 11 cycles. Using its own MiXCR run on the 5' RACE reads, TCRdb lists one record per CDR3 protein. Counted here are approximately 1.5 million distinct CDR3 sequences, roughly 32% occurring once; the ten biggest clones make up approximately 10%. A minimum of 5 micrograms of total RNA was extracted per sample. This sequence was found in a woman in her 30s in good health. Sequenced: blood. The rearrangement joins TRBV15 to TRBJ1-5; D remains unclear. CDR3 in amino acids: CATSSPHSNQPQHF. CDR3 coding DNA: TGTGCCACCAGCAGTCCCCATAGCAATCAGCCCCAGCATTTT.